Described below is a single T cell receptor beta chain sequence and its context. Antigen unknown. This sample stems from a study of T cells expressing NK-cell markers. Overall study: Sorted CD3+CD56+NKG2C+, CD3+CD56+NKG2C- and CD3+CD56-NKG2C+ T cells supplied TCR beta repertoires. Seven sequenced donors out of eight were HCMV-seropositive, one seronegative.

TCR beta cDNA was made by 5'RACE template switching with UMIs. TCRdb reprocessed the 5' RACE reads and stores each CDR3 protein as one record, lacking DNA. Seen in this sample are about 160,000 distinct CDR3 sequences; the ten most common clones hold 18%. General observations from the study: Among a few donors, these clonotypes also ranked first in the CD3+CD56-NKG2C+ fraction.

The CDR3 has 11 amino acids. Germline V gives CDR1 ENHRY, CDR2 SYGVKD. Material for sequencing was blood T cells: a sorted CD56 or NKG2C T cell subset, CD4+ or CD8+ T cells, or bulk PBMC T cells (not recorded which). V is TRBV10-3 and J is TRBJ1-2; TCRdb's assignment of TRBD1 cannot be checked, as there is no DNA. This clonotype originated in a woman aged 18 to 75 in good health. CDR3 protein: CASGRVEGYTF.